Listed below are T cell receptor beta chains from one sample, sequenced in a study of blood T cell repertoires in COVID-19. Sequencing was performed with immunoSEQ multiplex PCR; in TCRdb, only in-frame clones are kept and a portion is missing. This sample has approximately 300,000 clones, with roughly 85% found just once. Sequencing input: PBMCs or T cells enriched from blood (not recorded which). The receptors derive from a woman in her twenties or thirties who had recovered from COVID-19. CDR3s include the opening cysteine and the closing phenylalanine or tryptophan. Clone size is not always given. Where it is, it says once, few, many or a class for expanded clones.

size,V,CDR3
.,TRBV3-1/TRBV3-2,CASTPSGLNTEAFF
.,TRBV9,CAERADGEQPQHF
.,TRBV7-8,CASSLDGGDYNEQFF
.,TRBV5-1,CASSPGTTGETQYF
.,TRBV6-2/TRBV6-3,CASSVLYSNQPQHF
.,TRBV7-9,CASSLPRGGTEAFF
.,TRBV30,CAWSPGTGPGNTIYF
once,TRBV5-1,CASSLAQQSFWEQYF
once,TRBV25-1,CASRIQGSEQFF
.,TRBV5-1,CASKGQGGAGELFF
.,TRBV5-1,CASSLVELAGAYEQYF
.,TRBV3-1/TRBV3-2,CASSSVSEGYEQYF
.,TRBV30,CAWRRATDTQYF
.,TRBV7-2,CASSAQGEKLFF
.,TRBV5-6,CASSYGQGSNNTIYF
.,TRBV19,CASSMLQSGSGNTIYF
.,TRBV20-1,CSASRSESSYNSPLHF
few,TRBV6-2/TRBV6-3,CASSRLRGRDISQPQHF
.,TRBV7-3,CASSSEGWNEAFF
.,TRBV7-3,CASSLQGTAGELFF
.,TRBV6-5,CASRPTGGAGYGYTF
.,TRBV5-5,CASSLDDRAFETQYF
.,TRBV7-9,CASSLEIPGANVLTF
.,TRBV5-6,CASSGPRTVSGNTIYF
.,TRBV4-2,CASSPDLLAGGQDEQFF
.,TRBV27,CASSFRQLSSYNSPLHF
.,TRBV7-9,CASSPGQGNQPQHF
.,TRBV5-1,CASRVNTGELFF
.,TRBV5-6,CASSLRTGGANGYTF
few,TRBV5-6,CASSLGGGGTDTQYF
.,TRBV7-2,CASTQRGVTDTQYF
.,TRBV6-5,CASSVQGSSYEQYF
.,TRBV4-2,CASSQGDFAGGLQSTDTQYF
.,TRBV4-1,CASSQDGGGGYGYTF
.,TRBV10-2,CASRGGAARDEQFF
few,TRBV18,CASSPHTGPSEKLFF
.,TRBV12-3/TRBV12-4,CASSLLPGNEQFF
.,TRBV9,CASSVGAIYSSYNEQFF
.,TRBV7-9,CASSTQGPVGYTF
.,TRBV30,CAWSLQNYNSPLHF
.,TRBV9,CASSVRGSSSPLHF
.,TRBV6-2/TRBV6-3,CASSPTGNTEAFF
.,TRBV5-1,CASSLAGGNSGNTIYF
.,TRBV6-5,CASNPGQDTEAFF
once,TRBV19,CASSTPNGGRGYTF
.,TRBV5-4,CASSLRQGTEAFF
.,TRBV29-1,CSVDSGTGGYTF
.,TRBV7-8,CASSSSFYGGDPEAFF
.,TRBV6-1,CASSDVGHYNSPLHF